This TCR beta chain emerged from a study of CD8 T cells in Susac syndrome. When the RNA was reverse transcribed, random hexamers were used with an input of roughly 0.5 to 1 ug. Via MiXCR, TCRdb re-called the immunoSEQ multiplex PCR reads, giving one row per CDR3 protein. The sample gives around 200,000 distinct CDR3 sequences, 90% to 96% of which show up once; approximately 0.089% is in the top ten. The TCR was taken from a human donor with Susac syndrome. Sequenced: CD4+ T cells from PBMCs.

Written as DNA, the CDR3 is TGCAGCGGCCGACTAGGGGGCTACGAGCAGTACTTC. This encodes CSGRLGGYEQYF. The chain joins TRBV29-1 to TRBJ2-7, with D tentatively TRBD1 or TRBD2 (6 bases each). Germline V CDR1 and CDR2: SQVTM, ANQGSEA. V was trimmed by 7 bases and J by 3 bases, leaving 13 bases between them. The CDR3 loop spans 12 amino acids.